This T cell receptor beta chain was obtained from a study of technical replicates of blood from a few donors. The data were produced by immunoSEQ multiplex PCR, yet TCRdb's version contains in-frame clones alone and is incomplete. The sample includes about 75,000 clones, around 92% seen only once; the top ten take more than 0.35%. Losses at the gene ends were 0 bases for V and 4 bases for J; bases not matched to a gene: 8. This CDR3 has 17 residues. Germline V CDR1 and CDR2: SEHNR, FQNEAQ (reference sequence). This chain connects TRBV7-9 to TRBJ2-1; TRBD2 aligns across 8 bases. The TCR comes from a human donor in good health. Some clones in this sample may be carry-over from other donors' samples. Input material: T cells isolated from PBMCs. Here the CDR3 DNA reads TGTGCCAGCAGCTTAGCGTACCAGCGGGAGATATACAATGAGCAGTTCTTC. Encoded protein: CASSLAYQREIYNEQFF.